This entry lists 20 T cell receptor beta chains sequenced from one sample in a study of T cells after yellow fever vaccination. Via MiXCR, TCRdb re-called the 5' RACE reads, giving one row per CDR3 protein. In the table there are 200,000 to 300,000 distinct CDR3 sequences, over 6.5% of which are singletons. Material: CD4+ T cells sorted from PBMCs, obtained on the day of the yellow fever booster vaccination. The receptors originated from a man aged 25 to 40 who received the YFV17D yellow fever vaccine.

This clonotype appeared many times. The gene calls are TRBV3-1 and TRBJ2-7; 8 bases line up with TRBD2. Looked up from germline, CDR1 is LGHDT and CDR2 is YNNKEL (reference sequence). The CDR3 is 15 amino acids. V lost 0 bases to trimming and J lost 3 bases; unmatched junction nucleotides: 4. DNA for the CDR3: TGTGCCAGCAGCCAAGAGGGACTAGAACTCTACGAGCAGTACTTC. Amino acids: CASSQEGLELYEQYF.

The gene calls are TRBV29-1 and TRBJ2-5; TRBD2 aligns across 8 bases. Germline assignment: CDR1 SQVTM and CDR2 ANQGSEA. V was pared by 6 bases and J by 7 bases, with 4 bases of the junction left unmatched. This CDR3 comprises 11 residues. The CDR3, as DNA: TGCAGCGTCGGGACTAGTGGGACCCAGTACTTC. Its protein is CSVGTSGTQYF.

This CDR3 reads CASSQFKSGVTNTGELFF. The DNA for the CDR3 is TGCGCCAGCAGTCAATTTAAGAGCGGGGTTACGAACACCGGGGAGCTGTTTTTT. The chain couples TRBV23-1 to TRBJ2-2; 7 positions match TRBD2. TRBV23-1 is classed as an ORF, of uncertain function. The CDR3 sequence is 18 residues long. V dropped 1 base and J dropped 0; count of bases not matched to a gene: 8.

This clonotype showed up just a few times. The chain employs TRBV11-2 and TRBJ2-1, with D possibly being TRBD1 or TRBD2 (6 bases each). Germline V lookup: CDR1 SGHAT, CDR2 FQNNGV. The CDR3 extends over 14 amino acids. Trimming removed 3 bases from V and 6 bases from J, with 12 bases in between. Written as DNA, the CDR3 is TGTGCCAGCAGCTTGGGGGGCCCGTCCAATGAGCAGTTCTTC. This codes for CASSLGGPSNEQFF.

Only a few counts were recorded for this clonotype. The chain has TRBV11-2 and TRBJ2-1, with D possibly matching TRBD2 (5 bases). Germline CDR1 and CDR2: SGHAT and FQNNGV. V lost 1 base and J 13 bases, leaving 20 bases between the germline ends. The CDR3 spans 15 residues. In DNA, the CDR3 is TGTGCCAGCAGCTTAGCCCACACTAGTCTCCCCGGTCAGTTCTTC. It translates to CASSLAHTSLPGQFF.

The chain employs TRBV6-2 or TRBV6-3 and TRBJ2-1, with 13 bases that match TRBD2. With 4 bases clipped from V and 4 bases from J, the junction kept 7 bases outside the gene matches. Germline lookup yields CDR1 MNHEY and CDR2 SVGEGT. The CDR3 contains 17 residues. The CDR3 nucleotides are TGTGCCAGCAGTTCCGGACTAGCGGGAGTTGGGTACAATGAGCAGTTCTTC. Protein product: CASSSGLAGVGYNEQFF.

This clonotype was detected many times. This chain connects TRBV20-1 to TRBJ2-1, with D maybe TRBD2 (7 bases). This CDR3 is 13 amino acids long. The V gene lost 5 bases and the J gene lost 5 bases, with 13 bases spanning the gap. In germline, CDR1 is DFQATT, CDR2 SNEGSKA (reference sequence). The CDR3 loop reads CSAGGGGNNEQFF. CDR3 sequence (DNA): TGCAGTGCTGGGGGGGGCGGGAACAATGAGCAGTTCTTC.

There are many counts of this clonotype. The rearrangement links TRBV12-3 or TRBV12-4 to TRBJ2-2, with unresolved D. The germline V and J ends were trimmed by 1 base and 5 bases, with 2 bases remaining between them. The CDR3 is 12 amino acids. CDR3 protein: CASSLETGELFF. The CDR3, as DNA: TGTGCCAGCAGTTTAGAAACCGGGGAGCTGTTTTTT.

The chain uses TRBV7-3 and TRBJ2-1; D is undetermined. The CDR3 is 17 amino acids. With 1 base removed from V and 0 bases from J, the gap between germline ends came to 13 bases. Germline V gives CDR1 SGHTA, CDR2 FQGTGA. For the CDR3, the DNA is TGTGCCAGCAGCTTAAGTCCAGCGATCAGCTCCTACAATGAGCAGTTCTTC. It codes for CASSLSPAISSYNEQFF.

The chain combines TRBV10-3 with TRBJ1-2; D may be TRBD1 (6 bases). Germline CDR1 and CDR2: ENHRY and SYGVKD. The CDR3 extends over 13 amino acids. Trimming removed 7 bases from V and 6 bases from J, with 15 bases in between. The CDR3 coding sequence is TGTGCCATCAAGTACAGGGAGTCGAATGGCTACACCTTC. Its translation is CAIKYRESNGYTF.

This clonotype was counted at least ten times. The V gene is TRBV7-8, the J gene TRBJ1-1; the D is unclear. Trimming stripped 2 bases from V and 5 bases from J, with 15 bases between. From germline, CDR1 is SGHVS and CDR2 FQNEAQ. The CDR3 is 15 amino acids. The CDR3 spells CASSLRPWMRTEAFF. In DNA form, the CDR3 reads TGTGCCAGCAGCTTACGCCCTTGGATGAGGACTGAAGCTTTCTTT. Full variable domain (rest looked up from reference TRBV7-8 and TRBJ1-1): GAGVSQSPRYKVAKRGQDVALRCDPISGHVSLFWYQQALGQGPEFLTYFQNEAQLDKSGLPSDRFFAERPEGSVSTLKIQRTQQEDSAVYLCASSLRPWMRTEAFFGQGTRLTVV.

This clonotype was seen at least ten times. The rearrangement links TRBV12-5 to TRBJ2-3; 9 bases align to TRBD1. This CDR3 spans 15 amino acids. V trimming: 6 bases; J trimming: 5 bases; junction bases outside the gene matches: 9. Germline loops: CDR1 LGHNT, CDR2 FRNRAP. The chain's CDR3 is CASGFGQGRQDTQYF. In DNA form, the CDR3 reads TGTGCTAGTGGCTTCGGACAGGGGAGGCAAGATACGCAGTATTTT.

Ten or more counts support this clonotype. The rearrangement uses TRBV5-1 and TRBJ2-7; 12 nucleotides align to TRBD2. The CDR3 length is 16 residues. Trimming took 6 bases from V and 7 from J; bases not matched to a gene: 14. Germline V gives CDR1 SGHRS, CDR2 YFSETQ. The CDR3 loop is CASTGGLTSGSREQYF. The DNA for the CDR3 is TGCGCCAGCACCGGCGGCCTGACTAGCGGGAGTCGTGAGCAGTACTTC.

This clonotype was recorded at least ten times. The chain recombines TRBV7-7 with TRBJ2-5; the D gene is possibly TRBD2 (6 bases). The CDR3 covers 13 residues. The germline V gene has CDR1 SSHAT and CDR2 FNYEAQ (reference sequence). V lost 0 bases and J 7 bases, leaving 9 bases between the germline ends. The CDR3 bases are TGTGCCAGCAGCTTAGCTCAGGAGGGGACCCAGTACTTC. It is translated as CASSLAQEGTQYF.

Points on this clonotype: A much larger clone differs from this one at a single base, so this may be a read error. The chain has TRBV4-3 and TRBJ2-7; D uncertain. The CDR3 sequence is 14 residues long. From germline, CDR1 is LGHNA and CDR2 YSLEER. V lost 0 bases, J lost 0 bases, and 6 bases lay in between. The CDR3 nucleotides are TGCGCCAGCAGCCAAGAAAAGGACTCCTACGAGCAGTACTTC. It yields the protein CASSQEKDSYEQYF.

This clonotype was counted many times. The chain carries TRBV4-3 and TRBJ2-5, with TRBD2 as a possible D gene (5 bases). V lost 0 bases and J lost 3, with 8 bases in between. The CDR3 totals 14 residues. In germline, CDR1 is LGHNA, CDR2 YSLEER. The CDR3 region is CASSQDRREETQYF. CDR3 bases: TGCGCCAGCAGCCAAGATAGGCGGGAAGAGACCCAGTACTTC.

The rearrangement uses TRBV18 and TRBJ2-1; D perhaps matches TRBD2 (6 bases). The CDR3 contains 14 residues. Germline V gives CDR1 KGHSH, CDR2 LQKENI. Deletions cut 0 bases from V and 10 bases from J, with 13 bases between. The CDR3 nucleotides read TGTGCCAGCTCACCACCGGAGGGTCCGGGGGAGCAGTTCTTC. This gives the protein CASSPPEGPGEQFF.

The genes are TRBV20-1 and TRBJ2-2; D assignment may be TRBD1 or TRBD2 (5 bases each). Germline-derived CDR1 and CDR2 are DFQATT and SNEGSKA (reference sequence). This CDR3 contains 14 residues. Trimming removed 4 bases from V and 1 base from J, with 10 bases in between. This CDR3 is CSATGRLNTGELFF. The CDR3 DNA reads TGCAGTGCTACGGGACGGCTGAACACCGGGGAGCTGTTTTTT.

This clonotype appeared a few times. This chain uses TRBV20-1 with TRBJ2-1; tentative D call: TRBD2 (6 bases). Germline CDR1 and CDR2: DFQATT and SNEGSKA (reference sequence). The V end was cut by 3 bases, the J end by 5 bases, with 20 bases between. The CDR3 totals 16 residues. The DNA for the CDR3 is TGCAGTGCTAGTGTTCTTTTGCGGGGCCCCGACAATGAGCAGTTCTTC. It codes for CSASVLLRGPDNEQFF.

Many counts were recorded for this clonotype. CDR3 loop: CASSYSGAGEYEQYF. CDR3 nucleotides: TGTGCCAGCAGTTACTCGGGAGCGGGGGAATACGAGCAGTACTTC. The chain couples TRBV6-5 to TRBJ2-7; TRBD2 aligns across 8 bases. V was clipped by 0 bases and J by 4 bases; unmatched bases: 5. The germline V gene has CDR1 MNHEY and CDR2 SVGAGI. The CDR3 loop spans 15 amino acids.